This entry describes one TCR beta chain. This clonotype has at least ten counts. No antigen is known for it. It has no much larger one-base neighbor in the sample; base qualities were not kept. CDR1 and CDR2 (MDHEN, SYDVKM) derive from the germline V gene. The CDR3 covers 16 residues, taking in both the cysteine and the phenylalanine. Left in the record is the CDR3 DNA by itself, 48 bases read in frame from the first base. Clipping removes 1 base from V and 3 bases from J, with 6 as the unmatched junction base count. This entry is derived from a study of T cells in Graves' hyperthyroidism and ophthalmopathy (dated by TCRdb to about 2019). About the study as a whole: Peripheral blood was sampled at the time of initial diagnosis, prior to any treatment. In roughly six Graves' hyperthyroidism patients, the study also compared T-cell repertoires from thyroid tissue with T-cell repertoires from blood. A discovery cohort of 95 to 100 patients, 43 with Graves' ophthalmopathy and approximately 55 with stable Graves' hyperthyroidism, was used to find distinguishing TCR V-J signatures. The approximately 90 discovery patients were randomly split 7:3 into training and test sets. TCR Vbeta CDR3 sequencing of some 140 peripheral blood samples (43 ophthalmopathy, 75 to 80 hyperthyroidism and roughly 17 progressor patients) is reported in the paper. Following sampling, methimazole starting at 30 mg daily was given to hyperthyroidism patients, and high-dose intravenous methylprednisolone was given to ophthalmopathy patients. Prospective prediction of ophthalmopathy was tested in an independent validation cohort consisting of roughly 19 hyperthyroidism patients and around 16 patients who later progressed to ophthalmopathy. Here is what the overall study found, with its caveats: In validation, the model predicted progression to ophthalmopathy a median of around 6.5 months before onset, with about 67% sensitivity and roughly 79% specificity. In cross-validation, a model built on a 13 V-J signature told ophthalmopathy apart from stable hyperthyroidism with under 90% sensitivity and about 81% specificity, and in testing the same model reached 80%/75%. Blood samples also contained most of the expanded thyroid clonotypes (frequency above 0.001), which suggests that blood repertoires may reflect thyroid immune responses. No statistical method was used to set the sample size in advance, and investigators knew the group allocation.

Stable Graves' hyperthyroidism was defined as no progression to ophthalmopathy during 18 months of follow-up. Hyperthyroidism patients were aged 18 to 65 years and newly diagnosed, with disease duration of less than 2 months. Any patient with an uncontrolled infection, another autoimmune disease, pregnancy or lactation was excluded. Diagnoses were established on the basis of clinical symptoms, serum thyroxine and TRAb, thyroid ultrasound, and orbital computed tomography. PBMCs were isolated from about 9 ml of fresh peripheral blood by Ficoll-Paque density gradient centrifugation. Total RNA was extracted with Trizol reagent, and quality was checked on an Agilent 2100 Bioanalyzer. The TCR beta CDR3 regions were amplified from the RNA transcripts. The first round of RT-PCR for the TCR CDR3 was performed with the HTBI primer set and the Qiagen OneStep RT-PCR kit. Libraries were constructed in a second round of multiplex PCR, after which size selection and purification were performed. The libraries were sequenced on an Illumina HiSeq2000 using paired-end 100 bp reads. From the authors' description of their analysis: Raw data were processed with SOAPnuke, discarding reads with adapters, uncalled bases, mean Phred below 15, or no exact constant-primer or identifier match. COPE v1.2.5 was used to merge the high-quality paired reads, and each unique nucleotide sequence was defined as a clonotype. MiTCR v1.1 was used to align clonotypes to the IMGT TRBV, TRBD and TRBJ reference segments. The analysis included only V-J combinations with a frequency above 0.0001, which together covered around 99% of the repertoires. The TCS score was defined as F50 (clonal expansion) divided by E x V (chaos), with BLOSUM62-based TCRdist calculated between CDR3 peptides within each V-J. Welch's t-statistics and random forest reduced just over 500 V-J features to 10 to 15, which were used in a naive Bayes classifier (R e1071). TCRdb reworked the public reads: Q25 trimming with fastp, MiXCR clone assembly, productive beta chains retained. Identical CDR3 proteins give one entry, which carries the most common genes and DNA. TCRdb's processing, not the authors', yielded these V and J calls. The sample includes 300,000 to 400,000 distinct CDR3 sequences, with approximately 22% observed a single time. Jointly, the top ten make up 50% of the sample.

The sample comprised blood. The sequence was collected from a woman aged 50 to 60 with Graves' hyperthyroidism. The rearrangement joined TRBV28 to TRBJ2-1; 7 bases in the junction line up with TRBD2. The bases read TGTGCCAGCAGTTTATATAGCGGGCCTTTCTACAATGAGCAGTTCTTC. It codes for CASSLYSGPFYNEQFF.